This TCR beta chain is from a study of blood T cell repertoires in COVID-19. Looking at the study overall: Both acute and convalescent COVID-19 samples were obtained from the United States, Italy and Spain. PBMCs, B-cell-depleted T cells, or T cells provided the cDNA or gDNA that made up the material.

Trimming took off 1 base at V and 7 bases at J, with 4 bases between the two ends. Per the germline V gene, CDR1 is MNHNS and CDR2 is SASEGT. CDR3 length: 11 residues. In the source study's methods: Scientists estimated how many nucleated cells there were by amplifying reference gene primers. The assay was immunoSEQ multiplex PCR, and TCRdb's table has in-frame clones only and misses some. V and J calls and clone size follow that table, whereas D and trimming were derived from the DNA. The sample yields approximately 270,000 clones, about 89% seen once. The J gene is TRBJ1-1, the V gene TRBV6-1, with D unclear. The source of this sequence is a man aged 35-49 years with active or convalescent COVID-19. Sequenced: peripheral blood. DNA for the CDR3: TGTGCCAGCAGTGAAGACGGTGAAGCTTTCTTT. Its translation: CASSEDGEAFF.